This TCR beta chain derives from a study of post-analysis software for immune sequencing data. About the research overall: The disease courses spanned relapsing-remitting, secondary progressive and progressive-relapsing forms of multiple sclerosis. General study points: F measure showed strong co-clustering of same-batch samples. Relative to controls, patients had five TRBV segments at higher frequency, with TRBV5-6, TRBV5-1 and TRBV20-1 among these.

Ten or more counts support this clonotype. The antigen is unknown. The CDR3 covers 14 residues. Germline-derived CDR1 and CDR2 are MNHEY and SMNVEV (reference sequence). V trimming: 6 bases; J trimming: 15 bases; junction bases outside the gene matches: 17. Presence of unique molecular identifiers characterized the TCR beta cDNA libraries. Each batch of about 0.9 to 10 million T cells produced roughly 500,000 cDNA molecules. TCRdb reanalysed the PCR reads using MiXCR and keeps one entry per CDR3 protein. The table includes about 760,000 distinct CDR3 sequences, 25% to 30% detected once. Sequencing was done on a sample of blood. The chain combines TRBV27 with TRBJ2-1; 7 bases fit TRBD1. The clonotype originates from a girl aged 10 to 17 with multiple sclerosis. The CDR3 nucleotides are TGTGCCAGCAGATCGGGACAGCGGAACATTTTAGCGTTCTTC. Encoded protein: CASRSGQRNILAFF.